This TCR beta chain emerged from a study of shared clonotypes between healthy human individuals. The CDR3 runs 14 residues. V was trimmed by 2 bases and J by 0 bases, leaving 8 bases between them. The V gene's germline CDR1 is SGDLS and CDR2 YYNGEE. TCRdb keeps only in-frame clones here, not all; method: immunoSEQ multiplex PCR. The sample has more than 1,200,000 clones; roughly 98.5% are singletons. The sequence came from a man aged 25 to 40 in good health. The sequencing input was naive CD4+ T cells sorted from blood. Subset indicated: CD45RA+ positively selected. V usage is TRBV9 and J usage is TRBJ1-1; no reliable D call. The CDR3 DNA follows: TGTGCCAGCAGCGTTGGGCGGATGAACACTGAAGCTTTCTTT. This translates into CASSVGRMNTEAFF.